These T cell receptor beta chains were read from a single sample in a study of T cell changes during pregnancy in multiple sclerosis. This table comes from immunoSEQ multiplex PCR, and its TCRdb copy is limited to in-frame clones, with some not included. The repertoire includes 100,000 or so clones, 91% of them detected once, and approximately 3.5% sits in the top ten. This sample comprised peripheral blood, obtained after pregnancy. The receptors come from a female donor with multiple sclerosis, enrolled in a pregnancy study. Both conserved end residues are trimmed from each CDR3. The D gene is left open where the match is weak.

TRBJ1-6	TRBD1	TRBV4-1	ASSQEGVGTGNSPLH
TRBJ1-2	TRBD1	TRBV18	ASSPDRDHGYT
TRBJ2-5	.	TRBV9	ASSGLGAGRETQY
TRBJ2-3	TRBD2	TRBV6-1	ASSEALGLAGTDTQY
TRBJ2-7	TRBD1	TRBV5-4	ASSVRDRGYEQY
TRBJ1-4	TRBD1	TRBV10-3	AISGGAAEKLF
TRBJ1-2	.	TRBV5-1	ASSSQPTAYGYT
TRBJ1-1	.	TRBV21-1	ASGVLGPGTSNTEAF
TRBJ1-1	.	TRBV5-1	ASSPRAGPEAF
TRBJ2-5	.	TRBV2	ASSLRRGQFGETQY
TRBJ2-1	TRBD2	TRBV6-4	ASSVAGGAKNEQF
TRBJ2-1	.	TRBV6-5	ASSRVNEQF
TRBJ2-1	.	TRBV29-1	SVESGVIINEQF
TRBJ1-3	.	TRBV27	ASSKLPPRGNTIY
TRBJ1-3	.	TRBV29-1	SVVAGNTIY
TRBJ1-6	TRBD1	TRBV7-8	ASSLASGTGNNSPLH
TRBJ2-1	.	TRBV25-1	ASSGRVSYNEQF
TRBJ1-5	.	TRBV5-4	ASSLGGGLYSNQPQH
TRBJ1-1	.	TRBV6-5	ASSYNGDWEAF
TRBJ1-1	.	TRBV27	ASSLWPLGVIRENTEAF
TRBJ1-4	TRBD1	TRBV2	ASSSGQATRKLF
TRBJ2-2	.	TRBV6-1	ASRERVGELF
TRBJ2-3	TRBD2	TRBV13	ASSSDLAGPLTDTQY
TRBJ1-1	.	TRBV5-6	ASSLGGDTEAF
TRBJ2-3	TRBD2	TRBV5-4	ASSVKRGGDTQY
TRBJ1-5	TRBD1	TRBV2	ASRTGQGSQPQH
TRBJ2-7	TRBD2	TRBV19	ASSLTSGVSYEQY
TRBJ2-2	.	TRBV18	ASSPPVDPGELF
TRBJ2-1	.	TRBV27	ASWRSSYNEQF
TRBJ2-2	TRBD2	TRBV30	AWSGAGTSGAGELF
TRBJ1-6	TRBD1	TRBV30	AWSARDRDNSPLH
TRBJ1-2	.	TRBV5-1	ASSLEWDRQELGGYT
TRBJ2-1	TRBD2	TRBV4-1	ASSSSSGGLNEQF
TRBJ1-1	.	TRBV5-4	ASSLDQAEAF
TRBJ2-7	.	TRBV7-2	ASSPGGGTYEQY
TRBJ1-6	TRBD1	TRBV13	ASSLKTGKNSPLH
TRBJ1-2	TRBD1	TRBV19	ASTPPGQWNYGYT
TRBJ2-3	TRBD2	TRBV5-1	ASSFGSGSTDTQY
TRBJ2-2	TRBD1	TRBV6-1	ASSEWEGGTTGELF
TRBJ2-1	.	TRBV15	ATSRGGITYNEQF
TRBJ1-2	.	TRBV11-2	ASSLSLHFFGYT
TRBJ1-5	.	TRBV5-8	ASSLPPPGGNQPQH
TRBJ1-5	.	TRBV5-6	ASSFNGQGIQPQH
TRBJ1-1	.	TRBV5-1	ASSSFLGVTEAF
TRBJ1-6	.	TRBV13	ASSSGGWVRGSPLH
TRBJ1-1	.	TRBV27	ASSLTTGILARNTEAF
TRBJ2-3	.	TRBV7-2	ASSSDSGLTDTQY
TRBJ1-2	TRBD1	TRBV19	ASSTQGGAGYT